The clone carrying this TCR beta chain was detected a few times. TCRdb independently ran MiXCR on the 5' RACE reads; one entry per CDR3 protein. The sample holds approximately 300,000 distinct CDR3 sequences, more than 15% seen once. The data originate from a study of T-cell memory formation after mild COVID-19. V lost 1 base and J lost 1, with 9 bases in between. The V gene's germline CDR1 is SQVTM and CDR2 ANQGSEA. This CDR3 contains 14 residues. Sequenced sample: PBMCs or a T cell subset sorted from them (not recorded which). The chain carries TRBV29-1 and TRBJ2-3, with D perhaps assigned TRBD1 or TRBD2 (5 bases each). The TCR sequence derives from a man between 18 and 35 years old who had mild COVID-19 (a few samples of this study predate the infection). Cell type and time point are not known. CDR3 sequence (DNA): TGCAGCGTTGAAGGTCCGGGGCGCACAGATACGCAGTATTTT. Its protein product is CSVEGPGRTDTQYF.